The 3 T cell receptor beta chains in this list originate from one sample, sequenced in a study of OX40 agonist ivuxolimab in advanced cancers. Measured with immunoSEQ multiplex PCR; TCRdb has only the in-frame clones, and not every one. Counted here are roughly 75,000 clones, about nine tenths occurring once; the ten biggest clones make up 0.3% to 0.4%. The sequencing here drew on CD4+ or CD8+ T cells sorted from blood, taken in a trial of the OX40 agonist ivuxolimab. These receptors all stem from an adult with an advanced solid tumor such as melanoma, head and neck, liver or kidney cancer.

J is TRBJ1-5 and V is TRBV7-9; possible D gene TRBD1, 6 bases. The germline CDR1 and CDR2 sequences are SEHNR and FQNEAQ (reference sequence). V lost 8 bases and J lost 5, with 19 bases in between. This CDR3 comprises 15 residues. The CDR3, as DNA: TGTGCCAGCCAAGCTTACATGGGGGCCGATCAGCCCCAGCATTTT. Amino acids: CASQAYMGADQPQHF.

This sequence joins TRBV10-3 and TRBJ2-5; no clear D gene. This CDR3 is 14 amino acids long. V was pared by 5 bases and J by 5 bases, with 15 bases between. Germline CDR1 and CDR2: ENHRY and SYGVKD. The CDR3, as DNA: TGTGCCATCAGTAAAAGTAGAGACGCTGAGACCCAGTACTTC. Amino acids: CAISKSRDAETQYF.

The V call is TRBV5-4, the J call TRBJ2-2, with D possibly TRBD1 on 5 matching bases. The CDR3 is made up of 16 amino acids. Germline lookup yields CDR1 SGHNT and CDR2 YYREEE (reference sequence). With 3 bases removed from V and 5 bases from J, the gap between germline ends came to 17 bases. The CDR3 nucleotides are TGTGCCAGCAGCTCCCCCCTGGCAGGGCGAACCGGGGAGCTGTTTTTT. It is translated as CASSSPLAGRTGELFF.